Listed below are T cell receptor beta chains from one sample, sequenced in a study of response to subunit inactivated influenza vaccine. Each CDR3 protein gets one entry after TCRdb re-called the RT-PCR reads with MiXCR. The data show 500,000 to 700,000 distinct CDR3 sequences, approximately 24% seen once. This sample was also put to use in a study of T cells expressing NK-cell markers.

The input for sequencing was CD4+ T cells sorted from PBMCs, taken 12 days after vaccination. These receptors came from a middle-aged man who received an inactivated influenza vaccine. Each CDR3 is given without its conserved first and last residue. Each record gives: CDR3 protein, V gene.

cdr3_aa: ASKGSRDTYGYT; v_call: TRBV2
cdr3_aa: SASLDHVEQF; v_call: TRBV20-1
cdr3_aa: ASRNQGGSYNEQF; v_call: TRBV7-2
cdr3_aa: AISDWSSESYEQY; v_call: TRBV10-3
cdr3_aa: ASSPWASGRFNEQF; v_call: TRBV11-2
cdr3_aa: ASSRLAGHGRVLDEQY; v_call: TRBV11-1
cdr3_aa: ASSPDQDYEQY; v_call: TRBV7-9
cdr3_aa: ASSRSDRGGYEQY; v_call: TRBV7-8
cdr3_aa: ASSWDTGRNEKLF; v_call: TRBV7-9
cdr3_aa: ASSSTPGRGGQTQY; v_call: TRBV7-2
cdr3_aa: SALDKVSVETQY; v_call: TRBV20-1
cdr3_aa: ASSSSGTANPSNYGYT; v_call: TRBV28
cdr3_aa: ATSDPGLAGVSSYNEQF; v_call: TRBV24-1
cdr3_aa: ASSEEKAGGSYNEQF; v_call: TRBV6-1
cdr3_aa: ASSLATSGGGYT; v_call: TRBV7-2
cdr3_aa: ASSLPSGLSAGELF; v_call: TRBV7-9
cdr3_aa: SAHRTGRTDTQY; v_call: TRBV20-1
cdr3_aa: ASSLDRAASYNSPLH; v_call: TRBV18
cdr3_aa: ATQRGLAEPYEQY; v_call: TRBV6-1
cdr3_aa: ASRLQQGGYGYT; v_call: TRBV2
cdr3_aa: ASSLDGRIVDTQY; v_call: TRBV11-2
cdr3_aa: ASSPRMKETQY; v_call: TRBV18
cdr3_aa: SASGPGAYEQY; v_call: TRBV20-1
cdr3_aa: ASSEWDLYEQY; v_call: TRBV2
cdr3_aa: ASSTAAGGNYGYT; v_call: TRBV5-5
cdr3_aa: ASSLLGHSTDTQY; v_call: TRBV7-2
cdr3_aa: SASRRTGDSNQPQH; v_call: TRBV20-1
cdr3_aa: SVGSGGAAEQF; v_call: TRBV29-1
cdr3_aa: ATSRDRGSSYNEQF; v_call: TRBV15
cdr3_aa: ASSWTATEAF; v_call: TRBV2
cdr3_aa: ASSPGGGHAGEKLF; v_call: TRBV12-3/TRBV12-4
cdr3_aa: ASRETPRTGAYWGETQY; v_call: TRBV19
cdr3_aa: ASSPGQFLAEQY; v_call: TRBV14
cdr3_aa: SARASENQPQH; v_call: TRBV20-1
cdr3_aa: ASRTSGALQETQY; v_call: TRBV6-2/TRBV6-3
cdr3_aa: ASSFRGTTATYNEQF; v_call: TRBV5-6
cdr3_aa: ASSWGQGGNTEAF; v_call: TRBV5-1
cdr3_aa: SVDSSYNEQF; v_call: TRBV29-1
cdr3_aa: ASSAIAGGYNEQF; v_call: TRBV7-2
cdr3_aa: ASNVWDGTGELF; v_call: TRBV12-3/TRBV12-4
cdr3_aa: ASSPKAGGRETQY; v_call: TRBV7-2
cdr3_aa: SASKGAFYNEQF; v_call: TRBV20-1
cdr3_aa: ATKTGATGELF; v_call: TRBV24-1
cdr3_aa: ASSPGQLRGIPLH; v_call: TRBV7-9
cdr3_aa: SVEAPREAF; v_call: TRBV29-1
cdr3_aa: SVEKGNRVGNEQF; v_call: TRBV29-1
cdr3_aa: ASSRDRPNEKLF; v_call: TRBV2
cdr3_aa: AIRRGSDTGELF; v_call: TRBV10-3
cdr3_aa: ASSRDRLEAKNIQY; v_call: TRBV6-2/TRBV6-3
cdr3_aa: SVWDRRGYT; v_call: TRBV29-1
cdr3_aa: ASSLDVHEQY; v_call: TRBV7-2
cdr3_aa: ASSLAYRQSYEQY; v_call: TRBV7-9
cdr3_aa: ASSRPRGEQY; v_call: TRBV3-1
cdr3_aa: ASGGSGANVLT; v_call: TRBV7-9
cdr3_aa: ATGPGLNTDTQY; v_call: TRBV10-3
cdr3_aa: ASSLSIWASQEETQY; v_call: TRBV11-2
cdr3_aa: ASSSLAGAFPNEQF; v_call: TRBV11-2